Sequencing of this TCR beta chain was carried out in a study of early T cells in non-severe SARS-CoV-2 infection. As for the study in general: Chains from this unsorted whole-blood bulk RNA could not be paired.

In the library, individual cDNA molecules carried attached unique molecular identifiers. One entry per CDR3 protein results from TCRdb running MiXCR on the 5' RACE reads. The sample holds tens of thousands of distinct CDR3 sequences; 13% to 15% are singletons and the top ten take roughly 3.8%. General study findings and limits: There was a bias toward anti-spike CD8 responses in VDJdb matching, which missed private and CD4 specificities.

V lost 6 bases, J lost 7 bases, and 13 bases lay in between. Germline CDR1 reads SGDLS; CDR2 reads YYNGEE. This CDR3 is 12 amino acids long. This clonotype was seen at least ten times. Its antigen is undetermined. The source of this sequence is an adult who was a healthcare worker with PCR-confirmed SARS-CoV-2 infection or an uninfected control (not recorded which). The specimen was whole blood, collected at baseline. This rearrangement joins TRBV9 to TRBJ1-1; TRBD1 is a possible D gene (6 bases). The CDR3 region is CASMSQDSEAFF. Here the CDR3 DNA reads TGTGCCAGCATGTCCCAGGACAGTGAAGCTTTCTTT. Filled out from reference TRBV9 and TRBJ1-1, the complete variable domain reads DSGVTQTPKHLITATGQRVTLRCSPRSGDLSVYWYQQSLDQGLQFLIQYYNGEERAKGNILERFSAQQFPDLHSELNLSSLELGDSALYFCASMSQDSEAFFGQGTRLTVV.